The clone carrying this T cell receptor beta chain has more than one count but fewer than ten. What it binds is not known. Germline values: CDR1 ENHRY, CDR2 SYGVKD. This CDR3 has 14 amino acids. V was pared by 4 bases and J by 2 bases, with 12 bases between. This specimen belongs to a study of T cell repertoires in cytomegalovirus infection. For the study at large: Matching HLA type and CMV infection were both indicated by public TCR beta signatures.

Study results and caveats: CMV carriers having the relevant HLA were flagged by cumulative public TCR beta family frequency. Across the ex vivo response, the dominant clonotypes were HLA-C-restricted CMV-specific TCR beta clonotypes.

TCRdb passed the reads through MiXCR, listing each CDR3 protein once. The sample shows approximately 400,000 distinct CDR3 sequences, about 33% of them seen only once. The gene calls are TRBV10-3 and TRBJ2-7; no reliable D call. The sequence was obtained from a human donor in good health (CMV status not recorded). Some clones in this sample may be carry-over from other donors' samples. Sequenced material: PBMCs. CDR3 coding DNA: TGTGCCATCAGTGCCGAGGTTGGTACCTACGAGCAGTACTTC. Its translation is CAISAEVGTYEQYF.